The 23 T cell receptor beta chains below come from one sample, sequenced in a study of T-cell memory formation after mild COVID-19. TCRdb re-called the 5' RACE reads through MiXCR, storing one row per CDR3 protein. The sample holds 450,000 to 650,000 distinct CDR3 sequences, roughly 18% seen once. Sequencing used PBMCs or a T cell subset sorted from them (not recorded which). The receptors here all came from an adult woman who had mild COVID-19 (a few samples of this study predate the infection). Cell type and time point are not known.

This clonotype was seen only a few times. V is TRBV7-3 and J is TRBJ2-2; D is ambiguous. Germline values: CDR1 SGHTA, CDR2 FQGTGA. This CDR3 region has 14 residues. The V gene lost 2 bases and the J gene lost 6 bases, with 10 bases spanning the gap. CDR3 sequence: CASSLDLGSGELFF. CDR3 coding DNA: TGTGCCAGCAGCTTAGATTTAGGTTCCGGGGAGCTGTTTTTT.

This clonotype showed up just a few times. This chain links TRBV29-1 with TRBJ1-2; no firm D call. CDR3 length equals 11 residues. Trimming left V 4 bases short and J 8 bases short, with 11 bases between. The germline V gene has CDR1 SQVTM and CDR2 ANQGSEA. The chain's CDR3 is CSVVRDGGYTF. DNA of the CDR3: TGCAGCGTTGTAAGGGATGGAGGCTACACCTTC. The variable domain in full, completed from reference TRBV29-1 and TRBJ1-2, reads SAVISQKPSRDICQRGTSLTIQCQVDSQVTMMFWYRQQPGQSLTLIATANQGSEATYESGFVIDKFPISRPNLTFSTLTVSNMSPEDSSIYLCSVVRDGGYTFGSGTRLTVV.

The J gene is TRBJ2-1, the V gene TRBV7-8; 7 positions agree with TRBD2. The CDR3 spans 14 residues. V was pared by 3 bases and J by 8 bases, with 7 bases of the junction left unmatched. Germline CDR1 and CDR2: SGHVS and FQNEAQ. The CDR3 reads CASSFSGRGDEQFF. The CDR3 nucleotides read TGTGCCAGCAGCTTCTCGGGTCGGGGGGATGAGCAGTTCTTC.

This chain joins TRBV6-6 and TRBJ2-5; 7 nucleotides line up with TRBD1. Trimming at V came to 5 bases and at J to 5 bases, leaving 5 bases not matched to a gene. The germline CDR1 and CDR2 sequences are MNHNY and SVGAGI (reference sequence). The CDR3 has 13 amino acids. CDR3 in amino acids: CASSKTGYETQYF. CDR3 sequence (DNA): TGTGCCAGCAGTAAGACAGGGTACGAGACCCAGTACTTC.

This clonotype was seen repeatedly, ten times or more. The chain uses TRBV3-1 and TRBJ2-3; D might be TRBD2 (5 bases). Trimming left V 2 bases short and J 7 bases short, with 10 bases between. This CDR3 contains 13 residues. The germline gives CDR1 LGHDT, CDR2 YNNKEL (reference sequence). The CDR3: CASSQSGINTQYF. CDR3 DNA: TGTGCCAGCAGCCAATCGGGGATTAATACGCAGTATTTT.

The V call is TRBV4-1, the J call TRBJ2-5; the D is unclear. CDR3 length: 17 amino acids. With 1 base removed from V and 2 bases from J, the gap between germline ends came to 17 bases. The germline V gene has CDR1 MGHRA and CDR2 YSYEKL. CDR3 sequence reads: CASSQVGRARIQETQYF. The CDR3 region has the DNA TGCGCCAGCAGCCAAGTCGGAAGGGCGAGAATACAAGAGACCCAGTACTTC.

The chain is built from TRBV29-1 and TRBJ2-7; 9 nucleotides line up with TRBD2. The CDR3 consists of 11 residues. The germline V gene has CDR1 SQVTM and CDR2 ANQGSEA. With 7 bases clipped from V and 12 bases from J, the junction kept 10 bases outside the gene matches. CDR3 amino acids: CSALGLAGRYF. CDR3 nucleotide sequence: TGCAGCGCCTTGGGGCTAGCGGGACGGTACTTC.

In this sample, this clonotype turned up many times. The gene calls are TRBV3-1 and TRBJ1-5; no definite D call. This CDR3 comprises 12 residues. Germline V gene sequence: CDR1 LGHDT, CDR2 YNNKEL (reference sequence). V dropped 3 bases and J dropped 4 bases, with 4 bases sitting between them. The CDR3 DNA follows: TGTGCCAGCAGCCAGGGGAATCAGCCCCAGCATTTT. Its translation is CASSQGNQPQHF.

This clonotype occurred a few times. V usage is TRBV10-3 and J usage is TRBJ1-2, with 7 bases fitting TRBD1. From germline, CDR1 is ENHRY and CDR2 SYGVKD. This CDR3 region has 15 residues. V trimming: 10 bases; J trimming: 6 bases; junction bases outside the gene matches: 17. The chain's CDR3 is CATKSQTGKVHGYTF. The CDR3 DNA reads TGTGCCACGAAATCCCAGACAGGGAAGGTCCATGGCTACACCTTC.

The sample holds a few counts of this clonotype. This rearrangement joins TRBV29-1 to TRBJ2-2; no definite D call. The CDR3 length is 15 residues. Germline V gives CDR1 SQVTM, CDR2 ANQGSEA. V was cut by 3 bases and J by 7 bases, with 18 bases left in between. The CDR3 loop is CSVEGMGPDIGELFF. The CDR3 DNA follows: TGCAGCGTTGAGGGTATGGGTCCCGATATCGGGGAGCTGTTTTTT.

This chain links TRBV7-2 with TRBJ2-5, with D perhaps matching TRBD2 (5 bases). The CDR3 is made up of 15 amino acids. V was trimmed by 2 bases and J by 4 bases, leaving 14 bases between them. The germline CDR1 and CDR2 sequences are SGHTA and FQGNSA. In DNA form, the CDR3 reads TGTGCCAGCAGCTTAAAGGAACTAGGGATAGAGACCCAGTACTTC. Translating it yields CASSLKELGIETQYF.

The chain couples TRBV6-6 to TRBJ2-3; 10 bases match TRBD2. Germline-derived CDR1 and CDR2 are MNHNY and SVGAGI (reference sequence). V gave up 0 bases and J gave up 3 bases; unmatched junction bases: 3. The CDR3 contains 16 residues. The DNA for the CDR3 is TGTGCCAGCAGTTACTCGATAGCGGGAGGAACAGATACGCAGTATTTT. Protein: CASSYSIAGGTDTQYF.

V and J are TRBV4-1 and TRBJ2-1; 9 bases align to TRBD2. The V and J ends lost 4 bases and 1 base, in that order; junction bases with no gene match: 11. Germline lookup yields CDR1 MGHRA and CDR2 YSYEKL. The CDR3 has 18 amino acids. CDR3 sequence: CASSRLAGSGSSYNEQFF. The CDR3 DNA reads as TGCGCCAGCAGCCGCTTGGCAGGTAGCGGGAGTTCCTACAATGAGCAGTTCTTC.

The genes are TRBV7-6 and TRBJ2-5; perhaps D is TRBD1 or TRBD2 (6 bases each). Trimming stripped 5 bases from V and 5 bases from J, with 21 bases between. The CDR3 is 16 residues long. Per the germline V gene, CDR1 is SGHVS and CDR2 is FNYEAQ. CDR3 sequence: CASSPREWAGDETQYF. The CDR3 DNA is TGTGCCAGCAGCCCTCGGGAGTGGGCAGGGGACGAGACCCAGTACTTC.

The sample holds a few counts of this clonotype. The V gene is TRBV5-1, the J gene TRBJ2-3, with D perhaps TRBD1 (6 bases). This CDR3 has 17 residues. The V gene's germline CDR1 is SGHRS and CDR2 YFSETQ. The ends were cut back, 3 bases at V and 3 bases at J, with 20 bases in the middle. Here the CDR3 reads CASSSIPNRADTDTQYF. DNA of the CDR3: TGCGCCAGCAGCTCCATCCCGAACAGGGCTGATACAGATACGCAGTATTTT.

The V and J genes are TRBV6-2 or TRBV6-3 and TRBJ2-7; D might be TRBD2 (5 bases). CDR1 MNHEY and CDR2 SVGEGT come from the germline V gene. V was pared by 6 bases and J by 1 base, with 16 bases between. This CDR3 spans 15 amino acids. The DNA of the CDR3 is TGTGCCAGCAGCTCCCGGGGTACATATTCCTACGAGCAGTACTTC. Protein: CASSSRGTYSYEQYF.

This clonotype turned up a few times. The chain employs TRBV7-9 and TRBJ2-1; 9 positions match TRBD2. The CDR3 sequence is 16 residues long. The germline V gene encodes CDR1 SEHNR and CDR2 FQNEAQ (reference sequence). Losses at the gene ends were 1 base for V and 5 bases for J; bases not matched to a gene: 6. CDR3 nucleotide sequence: TGTGCCAGCAGCTTAGTATTTCTAGCGGGGAACAATGAGCAGTTCTTC. Its protein product is CASSLVFLAGNNEQFF.

This clonotype was seen ten or more times. This sequence joins TRBV19 and TRBJ2-1, with D uncertain. The CDR3 spans 12 residues. Per the germline V gene, CDR1 is LNHDA and CDR2 is SQIVND (reference sequence). V dropped 3 bases and J dropped 3 bases, with 3 bases sitting between them. The CDR3 reads CASSIGYNEQFF. Written as DNA, the CDR3 is TGTGCCAGTAGTATCGGCTACAATGAGCAGTTCTTC.

This clonotype was seen a handful of times. This rearrangement joins TRBV5-1 to TRBJ1-6, with D hard to call. In germline, CDR1 is SGHRS, CDR2 YFSETQ. The CDR3 covers 12 residues. V lost 4 bases, J lost 10 bases, and 9 bases lay in between. The CDR3 sequence: CASSRTGSPLHF. DNA of the CDR3: TGCGCCAGCAGCCGGACGGGATCACCCCTCCACTTT.

V is TRBV7-6 and J is TRBJ2-5; no firm D call. This CDR3 spans 14 amino acids. Germline V gene sequence: CDR1 SGHVS, CDR2 FNYEAQ. Deletions cut 5 bases from V and 2 bases from J, with 12 bases between. Written as DNA, the CDR3 is TGTGCCAGCAGCCCCTCTCGGCGGCAAGAGACCCAGTACTTC. This translates into CASSPSRRQETQYF. The variable domain in full, completed from reference TRBV7-6 and TRBJ2-5, reads GAGVSQSPRYKVTKRGQDVALRCDPISGHVSLYWYRQALGQGPEFLTYFNYEAQQDKSGLPNDRFSAERPEGSISTLTIQRTEQRDSAMYRCASSPSRRQETQYFGPGTRLLVL.

The table lists this clonotype with a few counts. The chain employs TRBV3-1 and TRBJ1-6; D is ambiguous. V lost 2 bases and J lost 7, with 6 bases in between. This CDR3 has 13 amino acids. Per germline, CDR1 LGHDT and CDR2 YNNKEL (reference sequence). The CDR3 bases are TGTGCCAGCAGCCAATCATGGAATTCACCCCTCCACTTT. This gives the protein CASSQSWNSPLHF. The entire variable domain, with the rest obtained from reference TRBV3-1 and TRBJ1-6, is as follows: DTAVSQTPKYLVTQMGNDKSIKCEQNLGHDTMYWYKQDSKKFLKIMFSYNNKELIINETVPNRFSPKSPDKAHLNLHINSLELGDSAVYFCASSQSWNSPLHFGNGTRLTVT.

The rearrangement links TRBV15 to TRBJ2-2; no clear D. V was pared by 1 base and J by 4 bases, with 7 bases between. This CDR3 has 14 residues. Germline V gene sequence: CDR1 LNHNV, CDR2 YYDKDF (reference sequence). CDR3 loop: CATSRGAATGELFF. The CDR3 region has the DNA TGTGCCACCAGCAGAGGGGCGGCCACCGGGGAGCTGTTTTTT.

There are a few counts of this clonotype. The V gene is TRBV5-1, the J gene TRBJ1-4; D possibly corresponds to TRBD1 (6 bases). The germline gives CDR1 SGHRS, CDR2 YFSETQ. The CDR3 is 15 amino acids. Trimming took off 4 bases at V and 5 bases at J, with 15 bases between the two ends. The chain's CDR3 is CASSRGQQVNEKLFF. CDR3 DNA: TGCGCCAGCAGCCGTGGACAGCAAGTCAATGAAAAACTGTTTTTT.